This passage covers 28 T cell receptor beta chains from one sample sequenced in a study of naive and memory T cell subsets (dated by TCRdb to about 2017). Library method: UMI-ligation and nested PCR. TCRdb shows the sequencer as Illumina MiSeq. The beta constant-region primer was an equimolar mix of two oligonucleotides covering both TRBC1 and TRBC2. The public reads were reanalyzed by TCRdb: fastp trimming at Q25, MiXCR alignment, in-frame beta chains only. All rows with the same CDR3 protein become a single entry with the most common DNA and genes. The sample table lists around 40,000 distinct CDR3 sequences, 10% to 15% of them with a count of one. The ten largest clones take up roughly a fifth of the sample. The sample comprised effector memory CD4+ T cells from blood. The sample's cell subset or site label is to be understood as: effector memory, CD45RA- CD27-. Receptors originate from a human donor in good health.

The chain couples TRBV20-1 to TRBJ2-3; tentative D call: TRBD1 (5 bases). V lost 7 bases, J lost 2 bases, and 10 bases lay in between. The CDR3 sequence is 12 residues long. Germline V CDR1 and CDR2: DFQATT, SNEGSKA (reference sequence). The CDR3 is CSGNRNTDTQYF. In nucleotides, the CDR3 is TGCAGTGGAAACAGGAACACAGATACGCAGTATTTT.

The rearrangement links TRBV5-6 to TRBJ1-1, with 8 positions matching TRBD1. The germline gives CDR1 SGHDT, CDR2 YYEEEE. CDR3 length: 14 residues. With V trimmed by 4 bases and J by 6 bases, 8 bases remained unmatched. The CDR3 is CASSLRGTGAEAFF. DNA of the CDR3: TGTGCCAGCAGCCTGCGCGGGACAGGCGCTGAAGCTTTCTTT.

This rearrangement joins TRBV5-6 to TRBJ2-1; D could derive from TRBD1 or TRBD2 (6 bases each). Trimming removed 3 bases from V and 6 bases from J, with 16 bases in between. Germline V CDR1 and CDR2: SGHDT, YYEEEE. This CDR3 contains 15 residues. The chain's CDR3 is CASSYRRGHCNEQFF. In DNA form, the CDR3 reads TGTGCCAGCAGCTATCGGCGGGGACACTGCAATGAGCAGTTCTTC.

CDR3 sequence: CAISGQGDEGYTF. The CDR3 DNA is TGTGCCATCAGTGGTCAGGGCGATGAGGGCTACACCTTC. The chain links TRBV10-3 to TRBJ1-2; weak D call: TRBD1 (5 bases). The ends were cut back, 4 bases at V and 8 bases at J, with 14 bases in the middle. CDR1 is ENHRY, CDR2 SYGVKD, per germline. The CDR3 length is 13 residues.

At least ten counts were recorded for this clonotype. The chain has TRBV20-1 and TRBJ2-2; D may be TRBD2 (5 bases). The V end lost 0 bases, the J end lost 6 bases, and 11 bases lay between the germline ends. Germline V gene data show CDR1 as DFQATT and CDR2 as SNEGSKA (reference sequence). This CDR3 has 14 amino acids. The CDR3 nucleotides read TGCAGTGCTAGAGATCTCCGGGGTGCCGGGGAGCTGTTTTTT. Its protein product is CSARDLRGAGELFF.

The chain links TRBV3-1 to TRBJ1-2; TRBD1 matches 7 bases. Germline lookup yields CDR1 LGHDT and CDR2 YNNKEL (reference sequence). The V and J ends lost 3 bases and 7 bases, in that order; junction bases with no gene match: 8. The CDR3 length is 14 residues. This CDR3 is CASSHFSGGRGYTF. The CDR3, as DNA: TGTGCCAGCAGCCATTTTTCAGGGGGTCGTGGCTACACCTTC. Together with reference TRBV3-1 and TRBJ1-2, the CDR3 gives the full variable domain: DTAVSQTPKYLVTQMGNDKSIKCEQNLGHDTMYWYKQDSKKFLKIMFSYNNKELIINETVPNRFSPKSPDKAHLNLHINSLELGDSAVYFCASSHFSGGRGYTFGSGTRLTVV.

With regard to this clonotype: A read error is possible here, since a much larger clone lies one base away. The CDR3 region has the DNA TGTGCCAGCAGCTTAACCACTTTAGCGAACATTCAGTACTTC. This encodes CASSLTTLANIQYF. V is TRBV7-3 and J is TRBJ2-4, with TRBD2 as a possible D gene (5 bases). The CDR3 is 14 residues long. Per germline, CDR1 SGHTA and CDR2 FQGTGA. V lost 0 bases, J lost 7 bases, and 10 bases lay in between.

In its sample, this clonotype was seen a few times. The V call is TRBV3-1, the J call TRBJ2-7, with TRBD1 matching 8 bases. CDR1 is LGHDT, CDR2 YNNKEL, per germline (reference sequence). V lost 4 bases to trimming and J lost 2 bases; unmatched junction nucleotides: 7. The CDR3 has 15 amino acids. DNA of the CDR3: TGTGCCAGCAGCCCCGGGACAGGCTCAACCTACGAGCAGTACTTC. Its protein is CASSPGTGSTYEQYF.

This clonotype was counted ten times or more. This CDR3 is CATESGARTDTQYF. The CDR3 nucleotides read TGTGCCACCGAAAGCGGAGCGCGCACAGATACGCAGTATTTT. The V gene is TRBV10-3, the J gene TRBJ2-3; perhaps TRBD2 as D (5 bases). Per the germline V gene, CDR1 is ENHRY and CDR2 is SYGVKD. Trimming shortened V by 10 bases and J by 1 base, and 15 bases separated the two germline ends. CDR3 length: 14 amino acids.

This clonotype turned up a few times. The chain links TRBV19 to TRBJ2-1, with D possibly TRBD1 on 5 matching bases. With 0 bases removed from V and 8 bases from J, the gap between germline ends came to 14 bases. The germline V gene has CDR1 LNHDA and CDR2 SQIVND (reference sequence). This CDR3 region has 15 residues. Here the CDR3 reads CASSIDLGRVDEQFF. The CDR3 nucleotides are TGTGCCAGTAGTATAGATCTCGGCAGGGTAGATGAGCAGTTCTTC.

This clonotype appeared a few times. This chain connects TRBV5-1 to TRBJ2-1; tentatively, D is TRBD1 (5 bases). Germline V gene sequence: CDR1 SGHRS, CDR2 YFSETQ. The CDR3 runs to 13 residues. V was trimmed by 6 bases and J by 4 bases, leaving 11 bases between them. The DNA of the CDR3 is TGCGCCAGCAAGACTCAGGGATACAATGAGCAGTTCTTC. This translates into CASKTQGYNEQFF.

The V call is TRBV9, the J call TRBJ1-6, with 10 positions matching TRBD1. V shed 3 bases and J 0 bases; nucleotides not matched to a gene: 18. CDR1 is SGDLS and CDR2 is YYNGEE in the germline V gene. The CDR3 sequence is 22 residues long. CDR3 DNA sequence: TGTGCCAGCAGCGATCCGACCGGGACAGGGGTTCCTTCGGTCTCCTATAATTCACCCCTCCACTTT. It is translated as CASSDPTGTGVPSVSYNSPLHF.

This clonotype was detected ten times or more. The gene calls are TRBV9 and TRBJ2-3, with D hard to call. V lost 0 bases to trimming and J lost 4 bases, with 3 bases between them. CDR1 SGDLS and CDR2 YYNGEE come from the germline V gene. This CDR3 contains 12 residues. The CDR3 DNA sequence: TGTGCCAGCAGCGTAGAAGCAGATACGCAGTATTTT. Translation: CASSVEADTQYF.

The chain has TRBV29-1 and TRBJ2-7, with D unresolved. The V gene lost 6 bases and the J gene lost 7 bases, with 13 bases spanning the gap. CDR1 is SQVTM and CDR2 is ANQGSEA in the germline V gene. The CDR3 contains 11 residues. The CDR3 sequence: CSVQSSREQYF. The CDR3 nucleotides read TGCAGCGTCCAAAGCTCGAGGGAGCAGTACTTC.

Only a few counts were recorded for this clonotype. The rearrangement joins TRBV11-3 to TRBJ2-5, with 9 bases aligning to TRBD2. Germline loops: CDR1 SGHNT, CDR2 YENEEA. The length of the CDR3 is 14 residues. V was pared by 5 bases and J by 5 bases, with 6 bases of the junction left unmatched. CDR3 coding DNA: TGTGCCAGCAGCCCCGGGACTAGCATGGAGACCCAGTACTTC. Translated: CASSPGTSMETQYF.

This chain links TRBV7-2 with TRBJ2-7; D is possibly TRBD1 (6 bases). The CDR3 extends over 16 amino acids. The germline V and J ends were trimmed by 5 bases and 4 bases, with 21 bases remaining between them. Germline V gene data show CDR1 as SGHTA and CDR2 as FQGNSA. The CDR3 sequence is CASSPHPVRGRYEQYF. In DNA form, the CDR3 reads TGTGCCAGCAGCCCCCATCCAGTCAGGGGTCGGTACGAGCAGTACTTC. Drawing the rest from reference TRBV7-2 and TRBJ2-7, the complete variable domain is GAGVSQSPSNKVTEKGKDVELRCDPISGHTALYWYRQSLGQGLEFLIYFQGNSAPDKSGLPSDRFSAERTGGSVSTLTIQRTQQEDSAVYLCASSPHPVRGRYEQYFGPGTRLTVT.

Written as DNA, the CDR3 is TGTGCCAGCAGCTTATTTAGTAGCTACGAGCAGTACTTC. It codes for CASSLFSSYEQYF. The chain couples TRBV7-2 to TRBJ2-7; the D is unclear. V was clipped by 2 bases and J by 3 bases, with 8 bases between them. The CDR3 is 13 amino acids. Looked up from germline, CDR1 is SGHTA and CDR2 is FQGNSA.

This clonotype showed up many times. J is TRBJ2-1 and V is TRBV20-1, with 7 bases aligning to TRBD2. The CDR3 length is 15 residues. Germline V lookup: CDR1 DFQATT, CDR2 SNEGSKA (reference sequence). V lost 5 bases, J lost 1 base, and 8 bases stayed unmatched. CDR3 sequence reads: CSAPTSGASYNEQFF. The CDR3 bases are TGCAGTGCTCCCACAAGCGGGGCATCCTACAATGAGCAGTTCTTC.

V is TRBV15 and J is TRBJ1-4; no firm D call. The CDR3 runs 18 residues. Per the germline V gene, CDR1 is LNHNV and CDR2 is YYDKDF (reference sequence). The V end lost 0 bases, the J end lost 5 bases, and 19 bases lay between the germline ends. The CDR3: CATSRDKPWEGRNEKLFF. CDR3 bases: TGTGCCACCAGCAGAGATAAGCCTTGGGAGGGAAGGAATGAAAAACTGTTTTTT.

This clonotype was seen many times. J is TRBJ1-2 and V is TRBV9; D perhaps matches TRBD1 (6 bases). Trimming removed 4 bases at V and 0 bases at J, with 13 bases between. Germline V lookup: CDR1 SGDLS, CDR2 YYNGEE. CDR3 length: 15 residues. This CDR3 is CASSYQQGANYGYTF. CDR3 nucleotide sequence: TGTGCCAGCAGCTATCAACAGGGTGCTAACTATGGCTACACCTTC.

This clonotype was counted at least ten times. The chain recombines TRBV7-9 with TRBJ2-7, with D unclear. The length of the CDR3 is 15 residues. V was pared by 4 bases and J by 2 bases, with 15 bases between. The germline V gene has CDR1 SEHNR and CDR2 FQNEAQ (reference sequence). CDR3 in amino acids: CASSSSGLAAYEQYF. Here the CDR3 DNA reads TGTGCCAGCAGCTCCTCGGGCCTCGCGGCCTACGAGCAGTACTTC.

The table lists this clonotype with a few counts. V is TRBV5-8 and J is TRBJ1-5, with D unclear. Trimming took 3 bases from V and 2 from J, leaving 9 bases between them. This CDR3 is built from 14 residues. In germline, CDR1 is SGHTS, CDR2 YDEGEE. In nucleotides, the CDR3 is TGTGCCAGCAGCTCGAGTATCGGCAATCAGCCCCAGCATTTT. Its translation: CASSSSIGNQPQHF. The complete variable domain, with remaining parts taken from reference TRBV5-8 and TRBJ1-5, reads EAGVTQSPTHLIKTRGQQATLRCSPISGHTSVYWYQQALGLGLQFLLWYDEGEERNRGNFPPRFSGRQFPNYSSELNVNALELEDSALYLCASSSSIGNQPQHFGDGTRLSIL.

This chain joins TRBV19 and TRBJ1-4, with unresolved D. Per germline, CDR1 LNHDA and CDR2 SQIVND (reference sequence). The ends were cut back, 7 bases at V and 0 bases at J, with 9 bases in the middle. The CDR3 length is 14 residues. CDR3: CASTDRATNEKLFF. For the CDR3, the DNA is TGTGCCAGTACCGATAGGGCAACTAATGAAAAACTGTTTTTT.

In its sample, this clonotype was seen many times. This chain links TRBV12-3 or TRBV12-4 with TRBJ2-3; weak D call: TRBD2 (6 bases). The CDR3 loop spans 15 amino acids. V was pared by 7 bases and J by 0 bases, with 14 bases between. The CDR3 sequence: CASTWDLSSTDTQYF. The CDR3, as DNA: TGTGCCAGCACTTGGGACTTGAGTAGCACAGATACGCAGTATTTT.

This clonotype has just a few counts. The chain combines TRBV18 with TRBJ2-3; no clear D gene. This CDR3 has 19 amino acids. V was shortened by 3 bases and J by 1 base, with 23 bases between the two germline ends. Germline CDR1 reads KGHSH; CDR2 reads LQKENI. CDR3 loop: CASSPRLPNVLDGTDTQYF. In nucleotides, the CDR3 is TGTGCCAGCTCACCGAGACTCCCGAACGTCCTAGACGGCACAGATACGCAGTATTTT. Together with reference TRBV18 and TRBJ2-3, the CDR3 gives the full variable domain: NAGVMQNPRHLVRRRGQEARLRCSPMKGHSHVYWYRQLPEEGLKFMVYLQKENIIDESGMPKERFSAEFPKEGPSILRIQQVVRGDSAAYFCASSPRLPNVLDGTDTQYFGPGTRLTVL.

A few counts support this clonotype. The chain joins TRBV6-2 or TRBV6-3 to TRBJ1-5; 7 bases match TRBD1. Germline CDR1 reads MNHEY; CDR2 reads SVGEGT. This CDR3 region has 15 residues. V was clipped by 4 bases and J by 0 bases; unmatched bases: 3. The CDR3 DNA follows: TGTGCCAGCAGTTTTAACAGGGGTAGCAATCAGCCCCAGCATTTT. Its translation is CASSFNRGSNQPQHF.

The V gene is TRBV28, the J gene TRBJ1-2, with TRBD1 identical over 7 bases. J was trimmed by 2 bases and V by 4 bases; bases with no gene match: 1. The CDR3 has 13 amino acids. The V gene's germline CDR1 is MDHEN and CDR2 SYDVKM. CDR3 residues: CASSSDRNYGYTF. The DNA for the CDR3 is TGTGCCAGCAGTTCGGACAGGAACTATGGCTACACCTTC.

This sequence joins TRBV10-3 and TRBJ2-3; the D call may be TRBD1 or TRBD2 (5 bases each). The CDR3 has 15 amino acids. V was clipped by 7 bases and J by 0 bases, with 14 bases between them. Germline assignment: CDR1 ENHRY and CDR2 SYGVKD. CDR3 in DNA: TGTGCCATCAATAGGGACCCCGCTAGCACAGATACGCAGTATTTT. As protein: CAINRDPASTDTQYF.